This paragraph covers one T cell receptor (beta chain) sequence. It has no known antigen specificity. No base qualities exist here, and no much larger clone lies one base off it. This sample stems from a study of T cell responses to AZD1222 COVID-19 vaccine (dated by TCRdb to 2020 to 2022). Context from the whole study: AZD1222 recipients with second doses at about 4 weeks or about 12 weeks were pooled, because spike-specific TCR depth and breadth did not differ between schedules. A total of more than 230 trial participants underwent TCR sequencing, of whom some 210 received two doses of AZD1222 and about 25 received two doses of the MenACWY control vaccine. Trial participants were enrolled into age subgroups of 18-55, 56-69 and 70-plus years, which contained about 160, 30 and 59 TCR-sequenced participants, respectively. The paper as a whole reports these results and caveats: CD4 TCRs associated with the vaccine covered the entire spike protein, and the dominant responses were in regions 160-218 and 743-854. Epitopes outside the regions mutated in the B.1.351 and B.1.1.7 variants were reportedly recognized by nearly half of the unique spike-specific TCRs. Conclusions about previously exposed vaccinees are limited because only six or seven AZD1222 recipients were SARS-CoV-2 seropositive at baseline. Participants were mostly white British and included more females than males, and it was suggested by the authors that clonal diversity may have been underestimated. No day 14 peak-response samples were available, so repertoires were characterized only after the peak T cell response. Spike-specific TCR breadth and depth rose significantly after two AZD1222 doses compared with day 0 and with MenACWY recipients. The 56-69-year group was small, and its depth increase did not reach significance, likely because of low power.

This sample's time point label indicates: baseline before first vaccination. Vaccinee samples were obtained from the UK trials COV001 and COV002, which included a single-blind randomized controlled phase 2/3 trial of AZD1222 (ChAdOx1 nCoV-19) in healthy adults. Trial participant PBMC samples were collected at day 0 and day 28 after the second dose for TCRbeta chain sequencing. V ends up 0 bases short and J 3 bases short, with an unmatched junction base count of 16. Per the germline V gene, SGHVS is the CDR1 and FQNEAQ is the CDR2. The CDR3 runs 19 amino acids, cysteine and phenylalanine included. Only the CDR3 DNA stays, 57 bases, in frame from base 1. The CDR3 regions of human TCRbeta chains were analyzed by immunosequencing. Per the source publication's procedure: TCRs in the repertoires were matched against a reference library of SARS-CoV-2-specific TCRs that had been generated with the MIRA antigen-specificity platform. Breadth was defined as the fraction of unique TCRs that were SARS-CoV-2-associated, and depth was defined as the fraction of total T cells that were SARS-CoV-2-associated. Using the MIRA data, each spike-specific TCR was assigned both to the spike region to which the TCR was reactive and to a CD4 or CD8 class. Log10-transformed breadth and depth values were compared by one-way ANOVA with Sidak's multiple comparisons tests. Here the immuneACCESS table is served through TCRdb, limited to in-frame sequences with V and J called. Missing clones are a known gap in these copies; in checked studies unresolved V genes cover under half, and the rest lacks a known reason. V and J calls and clone size are copied from that table; D and trimming were computed from the DNA. The sample table records 120,000 or so clones; 90% of these occur just once. 7.2% of the sample goes to the ten largest clones.

The sample consisted of peripheral blood, taken on day 0 of AZD1222 vaccination. The TCR was taken from an adult in good health. This chain is built from TRBV7-8 and TRBJ2-5; 7 nucleotides in the junction match TRBD1. The DNA sequence is given as TGTGCCAGCAGCTTAGCCCGGGGACAGCCAAAACCTCCAGAAGAGACCCAGTACTTC. This yields the protein CASSLARGQPKPPEETQYF.